This T cell receptor beta chain was documented in a study of T cell responses to AZD1222 COVID-19 vaccine. TCRdb's copy holds only in-frame clones and misses some; the assay was immunoSEQ multiplex PCR. The sample lists 90,000 to 100,000 clones; about nine tenths were seen once. The CDR3 totals 12 residues. Per the germline V gene, CDR1 is LGHDT and CDR2 is YNNKEL (reference sequence). Trimming stripped 1 base from V and 8 bases from J, with 6 bases between. This TCR derives from an adult who received the AZD1222 COVID-19 vaccine. The chain is built from TRBV3-1 (or the pseudogene TRBV3-2) and TRBJ2-1; D gene unclear. The specimen comprised peripheral blood, sampled 28 days after the second AZD1222 dose. The CDR3 DNA sequence: TGTGCCAGCAGCCAAGTTGCATATGAGCAGTTCTTC. Amino acids: CASSQVAYEQFF.